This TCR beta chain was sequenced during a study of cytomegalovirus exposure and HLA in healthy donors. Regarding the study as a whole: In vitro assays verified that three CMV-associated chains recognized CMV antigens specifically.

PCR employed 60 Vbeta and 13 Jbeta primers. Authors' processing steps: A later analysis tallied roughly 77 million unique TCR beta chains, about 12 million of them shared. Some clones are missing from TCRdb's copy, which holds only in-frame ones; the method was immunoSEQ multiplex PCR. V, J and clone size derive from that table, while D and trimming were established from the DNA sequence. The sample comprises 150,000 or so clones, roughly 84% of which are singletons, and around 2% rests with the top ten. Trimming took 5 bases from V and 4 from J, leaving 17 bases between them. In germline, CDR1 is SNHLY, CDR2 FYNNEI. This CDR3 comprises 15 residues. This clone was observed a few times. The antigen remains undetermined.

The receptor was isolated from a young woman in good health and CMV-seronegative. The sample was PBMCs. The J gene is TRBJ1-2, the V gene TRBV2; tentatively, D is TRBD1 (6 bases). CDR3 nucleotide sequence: TGTGCCAGCAGTACAAACAGGGATCCATTCTATGGCTACACCTTC. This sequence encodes CASSTNRDPFYGYTF.